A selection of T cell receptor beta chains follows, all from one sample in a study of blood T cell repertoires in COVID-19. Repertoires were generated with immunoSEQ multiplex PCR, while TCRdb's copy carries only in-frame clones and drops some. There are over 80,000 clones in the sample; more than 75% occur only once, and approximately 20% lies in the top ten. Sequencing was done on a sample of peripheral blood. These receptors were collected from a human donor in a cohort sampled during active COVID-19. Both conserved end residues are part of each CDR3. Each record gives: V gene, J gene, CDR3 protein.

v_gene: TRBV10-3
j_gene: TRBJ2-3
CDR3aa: CASTSGQFTDTQYF

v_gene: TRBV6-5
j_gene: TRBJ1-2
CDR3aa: CASSYTGTNYGYTF

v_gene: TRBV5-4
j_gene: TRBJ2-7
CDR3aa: CASSLGVATVYEQYF

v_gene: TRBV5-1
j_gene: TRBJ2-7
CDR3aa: CASSLAAGYEQYF

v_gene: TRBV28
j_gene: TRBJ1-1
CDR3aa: CASRERDTEAFF

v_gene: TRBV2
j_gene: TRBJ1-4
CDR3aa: CASRPTGGEEKLFF

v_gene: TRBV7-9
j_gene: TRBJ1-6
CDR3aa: CASSLVLANSPLHF

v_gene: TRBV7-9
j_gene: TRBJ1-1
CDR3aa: CASSSGLHQGDTEAFF

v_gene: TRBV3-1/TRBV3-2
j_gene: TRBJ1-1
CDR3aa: CASSQVGGRSPFF

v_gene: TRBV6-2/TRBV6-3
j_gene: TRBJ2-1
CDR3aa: CASSLAGDYNEQFF

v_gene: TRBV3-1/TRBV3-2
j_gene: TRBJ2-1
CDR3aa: CASSQDPRTDLYNEQFF

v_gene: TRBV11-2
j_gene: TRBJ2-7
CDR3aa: CASSLSAGAYEQYF

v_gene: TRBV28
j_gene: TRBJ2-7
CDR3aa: CASSSHLRGRYEQYF